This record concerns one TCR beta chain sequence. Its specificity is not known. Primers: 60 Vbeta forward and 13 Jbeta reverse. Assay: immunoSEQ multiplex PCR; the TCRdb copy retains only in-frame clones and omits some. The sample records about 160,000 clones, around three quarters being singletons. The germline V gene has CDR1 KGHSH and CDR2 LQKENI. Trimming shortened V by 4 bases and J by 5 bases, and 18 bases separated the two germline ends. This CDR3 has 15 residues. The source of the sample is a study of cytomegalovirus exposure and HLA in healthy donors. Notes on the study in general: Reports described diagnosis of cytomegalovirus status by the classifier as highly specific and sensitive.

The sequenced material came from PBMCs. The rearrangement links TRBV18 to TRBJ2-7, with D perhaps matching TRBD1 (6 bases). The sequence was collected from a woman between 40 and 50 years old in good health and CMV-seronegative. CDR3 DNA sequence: TGTGCCAGCTCACAAGGTGGGGACATAGCAGACGAGCAGTACTTC. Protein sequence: CASSQGGDIADEQYF.